This TCR beta chain was documented in a study of CD8 T cells in Susac syndrome. Germline loops: CDR1 SGHTA, CDR2 FQGNSA. Trimming pared 2 bases from V and 4 bases from J, leaving 9 bases between. CDR3 length: 15 amino acids. RNA was extracted with the RNeasy kit, and a quantity of about 0.45 to 1 ug was reverse transcribed using random hexamers. MiXCR was run by TCRdb on the immunoSEQ multiplex PCR reads, yielding one entry per CDR3 protein. The table includes under 200,000 distinct CDR3 sequences, over 85% detected once. V gene TRBV7-2 combines with J gene TRBJ2-6; D possibly corresponds to TRBD2 (6 bases). Sequencing input: CD4+ T cells from PBMCs. The TCR comes from a human donor in good health. CDR3 in DNA: TGTGCCAGCAGCTTACTGGCGGGAGGGGCCAACGTCCTGACTTTC. It specifies CASSLLAGGANVLTF. Full variable domain (missing parts from reference TRBV7-2 and TRBJ2-6): GAGVSQSPSNKVTEKGKDVELRCDPISGHTALYWYRQSLGQGLEFLIYFQGNSAPDKSGLPSDRFSAERTGGSVSTLTIQRTQQEDSAVYLCASSLLAGGANVLTFGAGSRLTVL.